The 10 T cell receptor beta chains given below trace back to one sample, sequenced in a study of control samples from healthy donors and cancer patients. Some clones are missing from TCRdb's copy, which holds only in-frame ones; the method was immunoSEQ multiplex PCR. The data show about 190,000 clones, with roughly nine tenths seen just once and about 2% held by the top ten. Sequenced sample: blood. The receptors were gathered from a man aged 30 to 45 in good health.

The genes are TRBV7-2 and TRBJ2-7; tentative D call: TRBD1 (5 bases). The CDR3 length is 14 residues. V was cut by 1 base and J by 2 bases, with 9 bases left in between. Germline V CDR1 and CDR2: SGHTA, FQGNSA. The CDR3: CASSLVQGTYEQYF. CDR3 nucleotides: TGTGCCAGCAGCTTAGTCCAGGGAACCTACGAGCAGTACTTC.

V usage is TRBV3-1 (or the pseudogene TRBV3-2) and J usage is TRBJ1-5; D is perhaps TRBD1 (6 bases). Deletions cut 2 bases from V and 3 bases from J, with 8 bases between. Per germline, CDR1 LGHDT and CDR2 YNNKEL (reference sequence). This CDR3 region has 14 residues. The chain's CDR3 is CASSQTGLNQPQHF. As DNA, the CDR3 is TGTGCCAGCAGCCAAACAGGGCTCAATCAGCCCCAGCATTTT.

The rearrangement links TRBV11-2 to TRBJ2-7; D gene uncertain. The V gene's germline CDR1 is SGHAT and CDR2 FQNNGV. The CDR3 has 15 residues. With 6 bases removed from V and 0 bases from J, the gap between germline ends came to 15 bases. The CDR3 here is CASRAETLTSYEQYF. The CDR3 coding sequence is TGTGCCAGCAGGGCCGAGACACTTACCTCCTACGAGCAGTACTTC. The variable domain in full, completed from reference TRBV11-2 and TRBJ2-7, reads EAGVAQSPRYKIIEKRQSVAFWCNPISGHATLYWYQQILGQGPKLLIQFQNNGVVDDSQLPKDRFSAERLKGVDSTLKIQPAKLEDSAVYLCASRAETLTSYEQYFGPGTRLTVT.

The rearrangement joins TRBV19 to TRBJ1-1; 8 nucleotides line up with TRBD1. Trimming removed 3 bases from V and 6 bases from J; junction bases left unmatched: 9. Germline V gene sequence: CDR1 LNHDA, CDR2 SQIVND (reference sequence). CDR3 length: 15 residues. Written as DNA, the CDR3 is TGTGCCAGTAGTATCGAAGACAGGGGAAGGTCTGAAGCTTTCTTT. It specifies CASSIEDRGRSEAFF.

The chain links TRBV3-1 (or the pseudogene TRBV3-2) to TRBJ2-3; unclear D gene. This CDR3 spans 12 amino acids. Per germline, CDR1 LGHDT and CDR2 YNNKEL (reference sequence). The V end lost 6 bases, the J end lost 6 bases, and 10 bases lay between the germline ends. CDR3 sequence: CASSDIGDTQYF. CDR3 nucleotides: TGTGCCAGCAGTGACATAGGGGATACGCAGTATTTT.

V is TRBV5-1 and J is TRBJ1-6, with unresolved D. The CDR3 spans 16 residues. V was trimmed by 2 bases and J by 0 bases, leaving 9 bases between them. Per the germline V gene, CDR1 is SGHRS and CDR2 is YFSETQ. The CDR3 coding sequence is TGCGCCAGCAGCTTAGGAGAAAGCTCCTATAATTCACCCCTCCACTTT. It yields the protein CASSLGESSYNSPLHF.

The chain couples TRBV2 to TRBJ2-5; D gene uncertain. From germline, CDR1 is SNHLY and CDR2 FYNNEI. This CDR3 has 12 residues. Trimming stripped 8 bases from V and 2 bases from J, with 9 bases between. The CDR3 reads CASEGGQETQYF. The CDR3 coding sequence is TGTGCCAGCGAAGGCGGACAAGAGACCCAGTACTTC.

This chain joins TRBV2 and TRBJ2-1; D is perhaps TRBD1 (6 bases). The CDR3 consists of 15 residues. The V and J ends lost 1 base and 5 bases respectively, with 12 bases between them. The germline V gene encodes CDR1 SNHLY and CDR2 FYNNEI. The CDR3 protein is CASSEGQGPHNEQFF. CDR3 nucleotides: TGTGCCAGCAGTGAAGGGCAGGGGCCTCACAATGAGCAGTTCTTC.

CDR3 loop: CASRRDSHYGYTF. CDR3 nucleotides: TGTGCCAGCAGACGGGACAGCCACTATGGCTACACCTTC. The chain recombines TRBV12-3 or TRBV12-4 with TRBJ1-2, with 7 bases matching TRBD1. The V gene end was trimmed by 6 bases and the J gene end by 3 bases; junction bases not matched to a gene: 4. CDR3 size: 13 residues.

In its sample, this clone was seen once. This sequence joins TRBV5-4 and TRBJ1-1; D uncertain. CDR3 length: 13 amino acids. Germline CDR1 and CDR2: SGHNT and YYREEE (reference sequence). The V end lost 0 bases, the J end lost 7 bases, and 10 bases lay between the germline ends. The CDR3 here is CASSLGGRVEAFF. CDR3 DNA sequence: TGTGCCAGCAGCTTGGGGGGAAGGGTTGAAGCTTTCTTT.